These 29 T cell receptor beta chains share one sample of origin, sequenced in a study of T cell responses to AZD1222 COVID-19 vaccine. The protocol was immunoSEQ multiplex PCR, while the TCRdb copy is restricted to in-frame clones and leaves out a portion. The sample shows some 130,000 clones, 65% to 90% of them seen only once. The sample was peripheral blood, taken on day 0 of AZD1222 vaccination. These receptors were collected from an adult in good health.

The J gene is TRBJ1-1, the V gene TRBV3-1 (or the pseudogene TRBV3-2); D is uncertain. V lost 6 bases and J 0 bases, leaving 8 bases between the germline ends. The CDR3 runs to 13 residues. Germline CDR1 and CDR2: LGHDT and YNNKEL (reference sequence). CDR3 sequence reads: CASRSGLNTEAFF. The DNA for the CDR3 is TGTGCCAGCAGGTCGGGCCTGAACACTGAAGCTTTCTTT.

CDR3 loop: CASSSLDTNQPQHF. The CDR3 region has the DNA TGTGCCAGCAGTTCCCTGGACACTAATCAGCCCCAGCATTTT. V is TRBV2 and J is TRBJ1-5, with D possibly being TRBD1 (5 bases). V dropped 5 bases and J dropped 4 bases, with 12 bases sitting between them. The CDR3 runs 14 residues. From germline, CDR1 is SNHLY and CDR2 FYNNEI. The full variable domain, in which reference TRBV2 and TRBJ1-5 provide the parts outside the CDR3, is EPEVTQTPSHQVTQMGQEVILRCVPISNHLYFYWYRQILGQKVEFLVSFYNNEISEKSEIFDDQFSVERPDGSNFTLKIRSTKLEDSAMYFCASSSLDTNQPQHFGDGTRLSIL.

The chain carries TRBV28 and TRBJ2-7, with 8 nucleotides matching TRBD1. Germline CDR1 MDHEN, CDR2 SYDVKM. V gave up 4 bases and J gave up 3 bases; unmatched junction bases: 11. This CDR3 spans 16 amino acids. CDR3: CASSSGTGAVIYEQYF. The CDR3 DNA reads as TGTGCCAGCAGTTCCGGGACAGGAGCGGTGATCTACGAGCAGTACTTC.

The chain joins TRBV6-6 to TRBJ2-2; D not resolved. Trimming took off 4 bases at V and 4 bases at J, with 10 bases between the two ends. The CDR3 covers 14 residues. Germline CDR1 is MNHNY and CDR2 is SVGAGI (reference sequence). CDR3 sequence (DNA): TGTGCCAGCAGTTCCCTTAGAACCACCGGGGAGCTGTTTTTT. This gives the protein CASSSLRTTGELFF.

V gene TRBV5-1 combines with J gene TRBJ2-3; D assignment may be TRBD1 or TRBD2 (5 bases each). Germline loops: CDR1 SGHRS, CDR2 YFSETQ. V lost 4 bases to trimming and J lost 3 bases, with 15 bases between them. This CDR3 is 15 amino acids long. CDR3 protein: CASSTISGRTDTQYF. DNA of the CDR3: TGCGCCAGCAGCACAATATCAGGGAGAACAGATACGCAGTATTTT.

This chain's CDR3 is CASSPEAVHLGEYF. The DNA of the CDR3 is TGTGCCAGCAGCCCCGAGGCAGTCCACCTAGGGGAGTACTTC. This chain links TRBV5-5 with TRBJ2-7; possible D gene TRBD1, 5 bases. This CDR3 has 14 residues. The V end was cut by 4 bases, the J end by 11 bases, with 22 bases between. The V gene's germline CDR1 is SGHKS and CDR2 YYEKEE (reference sequence). Supplemented by reference TRBV5-5 and TRBJ2-7, the full variable domain reads DAGVTQSPTHLIKTRGQQVTLRCSPISGHKSVSWYQQVLGQGPQFIFQYYEKEERGRGNFPDRFSARQFPNYSSELNVNALLLGDSALYLCASSPEAVHLGEYFGPGTRLTVT.

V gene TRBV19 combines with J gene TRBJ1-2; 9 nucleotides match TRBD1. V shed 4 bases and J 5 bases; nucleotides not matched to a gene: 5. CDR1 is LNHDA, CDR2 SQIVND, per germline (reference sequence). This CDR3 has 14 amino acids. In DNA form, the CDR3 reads TGTGCCAGTAGTACCCTACAGGGGGCATATGGCTACACCTTC. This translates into CASSTLQGAYGYTF.

The CDR3 bases are TGTGCCAGCAGCTTAGGAGGGGACAGGGATTCACCCCTCCACTTT. Translated, it gives CASSLGGDRDSPLHF. This sequence joins TRBV7-2 and TRBJ1-6, with 9 bases aligning to TRBD1. Germline values: CDR1 SGHTA, CDR2 FQGNSA. V shed 1 base and J 8 bases; nucleotides not matched to a gene: 3. This CDR3 region has 15 residues.

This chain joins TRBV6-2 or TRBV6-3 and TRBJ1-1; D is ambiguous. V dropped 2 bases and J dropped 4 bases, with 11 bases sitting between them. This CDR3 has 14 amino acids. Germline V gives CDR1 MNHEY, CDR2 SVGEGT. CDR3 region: CASSYAGLGTEAFF. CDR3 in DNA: TGTGCCAGCAGTTACGCGGGGTTGGGCACTGAAGCTTTCTTT.

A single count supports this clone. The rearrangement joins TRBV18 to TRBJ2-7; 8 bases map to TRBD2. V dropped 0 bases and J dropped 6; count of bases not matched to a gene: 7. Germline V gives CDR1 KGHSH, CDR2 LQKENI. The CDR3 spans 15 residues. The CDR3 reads CASSPPGTSNREQYF. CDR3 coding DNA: TGTGCCAGCTCACCACCTGGGACTAGTAACCGCGAGCAGTACTTC.

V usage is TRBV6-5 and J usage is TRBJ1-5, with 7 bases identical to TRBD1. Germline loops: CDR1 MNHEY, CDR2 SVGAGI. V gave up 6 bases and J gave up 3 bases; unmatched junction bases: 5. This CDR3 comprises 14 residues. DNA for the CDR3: TGTGCCAGCAGGAGAGGGGGCATCAATCAGCCCCAGCATTTT. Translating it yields CASRRGGINQPQHF.

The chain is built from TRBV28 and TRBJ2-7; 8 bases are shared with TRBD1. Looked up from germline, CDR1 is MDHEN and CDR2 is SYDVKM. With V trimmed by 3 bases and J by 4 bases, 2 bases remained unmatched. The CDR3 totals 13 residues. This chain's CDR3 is CASSLTGEYEQYF. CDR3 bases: TGTGCCAGCAGTTTGACAGGGGAATACGAGCAGTACTTC.

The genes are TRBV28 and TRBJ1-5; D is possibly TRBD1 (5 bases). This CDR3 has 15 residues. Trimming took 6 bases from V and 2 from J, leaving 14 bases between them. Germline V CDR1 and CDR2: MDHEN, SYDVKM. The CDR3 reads CASSRVGGGNQPQHF. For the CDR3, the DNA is TGTGCCAGCAGCAGGGTGGGGGGAGGCAATCAGCCCCAGCATTTT.

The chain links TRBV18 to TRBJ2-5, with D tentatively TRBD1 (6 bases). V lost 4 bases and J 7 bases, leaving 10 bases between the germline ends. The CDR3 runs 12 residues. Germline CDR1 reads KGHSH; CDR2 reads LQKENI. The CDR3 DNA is TGTGCCAGCTCACAGGGGGACGGGACCCAGTACTTC. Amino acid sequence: CASSQGDGTQYF.

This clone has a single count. The CDR3 DNA reads as TGTGCCAGCAGCTTACGTGCAGCGGCAAAGGGGGAGACCCAGTACTTC. It is translated as CASSLRAAAKGETQYF. The chain recombines TRBV7-2 with TRBJ2-5, with D perhaps being TRBD1 or TRBD2 (5 bases each). From germline, CDR1 is SGHTA and CDR2 FQGNSA. Trimming removed 2 bases at V and 5 bases at J, with 18 bases between. This CDR3 contains 16 residues.

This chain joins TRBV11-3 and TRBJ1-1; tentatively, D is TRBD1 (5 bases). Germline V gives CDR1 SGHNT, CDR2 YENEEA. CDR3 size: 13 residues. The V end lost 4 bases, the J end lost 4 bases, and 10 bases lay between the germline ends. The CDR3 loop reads CASSSGLSTEAFF. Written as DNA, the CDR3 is TGTGCCAGCAGCTCGGGGCTGAGCACTGAAGCTTTCTTT. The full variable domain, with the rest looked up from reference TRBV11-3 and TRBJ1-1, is EAGVVQSPRYKIIEKKQPVAFWCNPISGHNTLYWYLQNLGQGPELLIRYENEEAVDDSQLPKDRFSAERLKGVDSTLKIQPAELGDSAVYLCASSSGLSTEAFFGQGTRLTVV.

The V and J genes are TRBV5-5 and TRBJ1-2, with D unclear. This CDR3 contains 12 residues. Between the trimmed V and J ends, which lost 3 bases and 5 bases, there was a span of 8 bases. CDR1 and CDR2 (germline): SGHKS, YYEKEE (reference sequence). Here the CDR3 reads CASSSRPYGYTF. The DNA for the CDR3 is TGTGCCAGCAGCTCAAGACCTTATGGCTACACCTTC. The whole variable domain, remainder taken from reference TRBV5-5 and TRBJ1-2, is DAGVTQSPTHLIKTRGQQVTLRCSPISGHKSVSWYQQVLGQGPQFIFQYYEKEERGRGNFPDRFSARQFPNYSSELNVNALLLGDSALYLCASSSRPYGYTFGSGTRLTVV.

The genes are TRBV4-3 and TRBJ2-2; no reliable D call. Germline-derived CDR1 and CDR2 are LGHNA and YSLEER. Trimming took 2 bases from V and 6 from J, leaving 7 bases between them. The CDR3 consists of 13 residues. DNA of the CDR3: TGCGCCAGCAGCCAAACGGTACCCGGGGAGCTGTTTTTT. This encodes CASSQTVPGELFF.

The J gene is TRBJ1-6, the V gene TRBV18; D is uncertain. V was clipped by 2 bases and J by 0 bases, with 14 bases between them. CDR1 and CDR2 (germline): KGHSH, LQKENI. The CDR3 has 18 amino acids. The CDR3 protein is CASSPKGEFSSYNSPLHF. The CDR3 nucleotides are TGTGCCAGCTCACCAAAAGGAGAGTTTAGCTCCTATAATTCACCCCTCCACTTT.

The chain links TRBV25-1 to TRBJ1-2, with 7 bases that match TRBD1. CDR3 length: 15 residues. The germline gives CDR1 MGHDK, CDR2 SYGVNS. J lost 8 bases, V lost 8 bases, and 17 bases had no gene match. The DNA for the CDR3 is TGTGCCAGCGGGGAGACAGGGATGACCTCGTTGGGCTACACCTTC. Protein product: CASGETGMTSLGYTF.

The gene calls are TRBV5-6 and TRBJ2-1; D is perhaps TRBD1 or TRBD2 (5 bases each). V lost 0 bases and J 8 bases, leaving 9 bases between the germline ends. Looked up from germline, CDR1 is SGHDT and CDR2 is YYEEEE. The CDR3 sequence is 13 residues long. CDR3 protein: CASSLGDGDEQFF. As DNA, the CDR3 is TGTGCCAGCAGCTTGGGGGACGGTGATGAGCAGTTCTTC.

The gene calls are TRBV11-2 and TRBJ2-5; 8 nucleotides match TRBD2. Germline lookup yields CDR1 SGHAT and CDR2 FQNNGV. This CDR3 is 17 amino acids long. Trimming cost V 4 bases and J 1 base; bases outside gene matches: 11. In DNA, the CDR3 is TGTGCCAGCAGCTCCAAATCAAGCGGGGGCCTCCAAGAGACCCAGTACTTC. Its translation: CASSSKSSGGLQETQYF.

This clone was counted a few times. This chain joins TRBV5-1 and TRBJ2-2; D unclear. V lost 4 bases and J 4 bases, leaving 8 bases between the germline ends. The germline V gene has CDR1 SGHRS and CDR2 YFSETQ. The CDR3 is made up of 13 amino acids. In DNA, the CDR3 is TGCGCCAGCAGCCCGGCCGTCACCGGGGAGCTGTTTTTT. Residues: CASSPAVTGELFF.

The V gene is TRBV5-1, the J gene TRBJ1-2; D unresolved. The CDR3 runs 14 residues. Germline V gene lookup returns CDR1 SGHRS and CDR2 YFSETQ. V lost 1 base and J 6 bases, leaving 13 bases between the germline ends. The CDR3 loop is CASSLSVSGDGYTF. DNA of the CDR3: TGCGCCAGCAGCTTGTCCGTCTCGGGCGATGGCTACACCTTC.

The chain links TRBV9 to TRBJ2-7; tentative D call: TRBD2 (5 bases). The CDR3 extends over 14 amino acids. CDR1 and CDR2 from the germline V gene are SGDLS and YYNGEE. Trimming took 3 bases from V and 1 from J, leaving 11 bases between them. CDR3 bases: TGTGCCAGCAGCGGAGGGATGAGGTCCTACGAGCAGTACTTC. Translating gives CASSGGMRSYEQYF.

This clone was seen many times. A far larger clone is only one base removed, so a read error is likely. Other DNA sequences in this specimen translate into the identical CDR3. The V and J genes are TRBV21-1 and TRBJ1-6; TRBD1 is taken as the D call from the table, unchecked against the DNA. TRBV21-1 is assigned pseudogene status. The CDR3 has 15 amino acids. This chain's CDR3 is CASSPPGQGGSPLHF. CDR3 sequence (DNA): TGTGCCAGCAGCCCCCCTGGACAGGGGGGCTCACCCCTCCACTTT.

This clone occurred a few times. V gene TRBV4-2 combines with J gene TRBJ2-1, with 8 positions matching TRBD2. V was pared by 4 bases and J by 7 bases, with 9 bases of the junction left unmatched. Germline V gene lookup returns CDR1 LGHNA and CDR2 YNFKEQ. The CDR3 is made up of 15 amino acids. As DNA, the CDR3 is TGTGCCAGCAGCCCGCCTTCGTCGGGAGGGAATGAGCAGTTCTTC. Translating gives CASSPPSSGGNEQFF.

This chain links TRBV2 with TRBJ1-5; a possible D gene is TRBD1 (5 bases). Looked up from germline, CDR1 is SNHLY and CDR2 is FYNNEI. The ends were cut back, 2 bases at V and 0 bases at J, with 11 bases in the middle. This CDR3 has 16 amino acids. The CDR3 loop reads CASSEQGGLSNQPQHF. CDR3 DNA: TGTGCCAGCAGTGAACAGGGAGGTCTTAGCAATCAGCCCCAGCATTTT.

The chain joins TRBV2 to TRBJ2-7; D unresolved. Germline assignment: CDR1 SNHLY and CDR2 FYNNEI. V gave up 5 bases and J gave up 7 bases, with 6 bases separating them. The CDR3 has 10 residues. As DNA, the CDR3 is TGTGCCAGCAGTCTTAGTGAGCAGTACTTC. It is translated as CASSLSEQYF.